This T cell receptor (beta chain) was captured in a study of Ad26.COV2.S vaccination and SARS-CoV-2 variants. Germline V gene sequence: CDR1 SGHNT, CDR2 YENEEA. V shed 5 bases and J shed 1 base, with 5 bases lying between them. The CDR3 sequence is 12 residues long. Libraries were prepared by immunoSEQ multiplex PCR; TCRdb keeps only in-frame clonotypes and omits some of them. The data show tens of thousands of clones, around 83% seen once. Sequenced here: peripheral blood, sampled after recovery from COVID-19. J is TRBJ1-1 and V is TRBV11-3; no definite D call. This receptor was taken from a human donor who had recovered from COVID-19. Here the CDR3 DNA reads TGTGCCAGCAGCCAGGCGAACACTGAAGCTTTCTTT. It translates to CASSQANTEAFF.